One and the same sample provided the 28 T cell receptor beta chains below, sequenced in a study of T cell clones after liver transplantation. TCRdb keeps only in-frame clones here, not all; method: immunoSEQ multiplex PCR. There are 45,000 to 55,000 clones in the sample; approximately 84% occur only once, and roughly 8% lies in the top ten. This sample comprised CD4+ T cells from blood, obtained before liver transplant. The receptors stem from a human donor who received a liver transplant.

For the CDR3, the DNA is TGTGCCAGCAGCTCGATGGACTCCGGGACAGCTGAAAAACTGTTTTTT. Translation gives CASSSMDSGTAEKLFF. The rearrangement links TRBV5-6 to TRBJ1-4; TRBD1 aligns across 7 bases. CDR1 is SGHDT and CDR2 is YYEEEE in the germline V gene. With V trimmed by 3 bases and J by 7 bases, 12 bases remained unmatched. CDR3 length: 16 amino acids.

This chain joins TRBV6-6 and TRBJ2-5; no definite D call. Deletions cut 6 bases from V and 3 bases from J, with 5 bases between. Per the germline V gene, CDR1 is MNHNY and CDR2 is SVGAGI (reference sequence). CDR3 length equals 11 residues. The CDR3 reads CASRGEETQYF. CDR3 in DNA: TGTGCCAGCAGGGGTGAAGAGACCCAGTACTTC.

This chain links TRBV6-4 with TRBJ1-5; 10 bases fit TRBD1. This CDR3 has 14 residues. The junction had 5 bases not matched to a gene; V was cut back by 5 bases and J by 7 bases. The germline V gene encodes CDR1 MRHNA and CDR2 SNTAGT. CDR3 amino acids: CASSTTDRGQPQHF. The CDR3, as DNA: TGTGCCAGCAGTACGACGGACAGGGGGCAGCCCCAGCATTTT.

V usage is TRBV10-3 and J usage is TRBJ2-1; the D is unclear. The CDR3 totals 15 residues. From germline, CDR1 is ENHRY and CDR2 SYGVKD. Trimming shortened V by 7 bases and J by 5 bases, and 18 bases separated the two germline ends. CDR3 coding DNA: TGTGCCATCAAGGTAGGGCAGTTCTCAAACAATGAGCAGTTCTTC. This gives the protein CAIKVGQFSNNEQFF.

CDR3 DNA sequence: TGTGCCAGCAGTTACGGGGGAGATAGCAATCAGCCCCAGCATTTT. Amino acids: CASSYGGDSNQPQHF. The V gene is TRBV6-6, the J gene TRBJ1-5, with D tentatively TRBD1 (5 bases). The CDR3 contains 15 residues. Germline CDR1 is MNHNY and CDR2 is SVGAGI (reference sequence). V was shortened by 2 bases and J by 0 bases, with 8 bases between the two germline ends.

This rearrangement joins TRBV7-2 to TRBJ2-5; D may be TRBD1 (6 bases). V lost 6 bases to trimming and J lost 5 bases, with 10 bases between them. Germline CDR1 is SGHTA and CDR2 is FQGNSA. The CDR3 covers 12 residues. The CDR3 loop reads CASSSTGETQYF. CDR3 in DNA: TGTGCCAGCAGTTCAACAGGGGAGACCCAGTACTTC.

This clone was observed a single time. This chain connects TRBV7-8 to TRBJ2-1; TRBD1 matches 7 bases. V dropped 5 bases and J dropped 7; count of bases not matched to a gene: 11. CDR1 is SGHVS, CDR2 FQNEAQ, per germline. This CDR3 has 15 amino acids. DNA of the CDR3: TGTGCCAGCAGCGAAGGACAGGCAACCACAAATGAGCAGTTCTTC. Translated: CASSEGQATTNEQFF.

This chain uses TRBV29-1 with TRBJ1-1; TRBD1 matches 8 bases. Germline V gives CDR1 SQVTM, CDR2 ANQGSEA. The CDR3 extends over 14 amino acids. V was clipped by 6 bases and J by 1 base; unmatched bases: 7. The CDR3 loop reads CSVTQGVRNTEAFF. As DNA, the CDR3 is TGCAGCGTGACACAGGGGGTAAGGAACACTGAAGCTTTCTTT.

Turning to this clone: Other DNA sequences in this specimen translate into the identical CDR3. This chain connects TRBV19 to TRBJ2-2, with 9 nucleotides matching TRBD2. The ends lost 4 bases at V and 3 bases at J; junction bases unmatched: 0. The CDR3 loop spans 14 amino acids. Germline V gene data show CDR1 as LNHDA and CDR2 as SQIVND (reference sequence). As DNA, the CDR3 is TGTGCCAGTAGTAGCGGGGGGGACACCGGGGAGCTGTTTTTT. It encodes CASSSGGDTGELFF.

Concerning this clone: An end of the junction does not agree with germline; a read error may underlie this. For the CDR3, the DNA is TGCGCCAGCAGTTGGGAGGCCAGGACTAGCGGGATTTTC. As protein: CASSWEARTSGIF. The chain joins TRBV10-1 to TRBJ2-7; 12 nucleotides agree with TRBD2. Germline lookup yields CDR1 WNHNN and CDR2 SYGVQD (reference sequence). The CDR3 totals 13 residues.

The V call is TRBV2, the J call TRBJ2-3; D not resolved. This CDR3 has 13 amino acids. V gave up 7 bases and J gave up 4 bases, with 12 bases separating them. CDR1 and CDR2 (germline): SNHLY, FYNNEI. This CDR3 reads CASTHRAPDTQYF. The CDR3 bases are TGTGCCAGCACCCATCGGGCCCCAGATACGCAGTATTTT.

The chain uses TRBV5-4 and TRBJ1-2; 10 bases fit TRBD1. CDR3 length: 14 residues. V dropped 5 bases and J dropped 4; count of bases not matched to a gene: 5. Germline V lookup: CDR1 SGHNT, CDR2 YYREEE (reference sequence). CDR3 sequence: CASSRQGAVYGYTF. The CDR3 coding sequence is TGTGCCAGCAGTAGACAGGGGGCGGTCTATGGCTACACCTTC.

This clone was counted a single time. This chain joins TRBV28 and TRBJ1-1, with 10 bases fitting TRBD1. V lost 6 bases and J lost 3; bases outside the gene matches: 13. The germline V gene encodes CDR1 MDHEN and CDR2 SYDVKM. There are 17 residues in the CDR3. CDR3 amino acids: CASSALLGTGADTEAFF. Written as DNA, the CDR3 is TGTGCCAGCAGCGCCCTCCTCGGGACAGGGGCCGACACTGAAGCTTTCTTT. Filled out from reference TRBV28 and TRBJ1-1, the complete variable domain reads DVKVTQSSRYLVKRTGEKVFLECVQDMDHENMFWYRQDPGLGLRLIYFSYDVKMKEKGDIPEGYSVSREKKERFSLILESASTNQTSMYLCASSALLGTGADTEAFFGQGTRLTVV.

This clone was recorded a few times. The rearrangement links TRBV4-2 to TRBJ2-7, with TRBD2 identical over 12 bases. The CDR3 extends over 17 amino acids. J was trimmed by 7 bases and V by 4 bases; bases with no gene match: 14. Germline values: CDR1 LGHNA, CDR2 YNFKEQ. The CDR3: CASSPSGLAGISLEQYF. The CDR3 region has the DNA TGTGCCAGCAGCCCGTCGGGACTAGCGGGTATCTCTCTGGAGCAGTACTTC.

V and J are TRBV19 and TRBJ1-2; D uncertain. The CDR3 covers 13 residues. Germline V gene data show CDR1 as LNHDA and CDR2 as SQIVND (reference sequence). Trimming left V 0 bases short and J 8 bases short, with 10 bases between. CDR3 protein: CASSIDRLYGYTF. In nucleotides, the CDR3 is TGTGCCAGTAGTATAGATCGGTTATACGGCTACACCTTC.

The chain joins TRBV7-9 to TRBJ2-3, with 8 bases that match TRBD2. V trimming: 1 base; J trimming: 0 bases; junction bases outside the gene matches: 12. The CDR3 length is 19 residues. In germline, CDR1 is SEHNR, CDR2 FQNEAQ (reference sequence). Written as DNA, the CDR3 is TGTGCCAGCAGCTTAGGACAACAATATAGCGGGACGAGCACAGATACGCAGTATTTT. As protein: CASSLGQQYSGTSTDTQYF.

The chain joins TRBV9 to TRBJ2-5, with a possible D match to TRBD2 (7 bases). Germline V lookup: CDR1 SGDLS, CDR2 YYNGEE. The CDR3 consists of 18 residues. Trimming removed 4 bases from V and 5 bases from J, with 27 bases in between. CDR3 protein: CASSPKMSMGGARETQYF. CDR3 coding DNA: TGTGCCAGCAGCCCTAAGATGTCCATGGGGGGGGCTCGCGAGACCCAGTACTTC.

This chain links TRBV14 with TRBJ2-3; TRBD2 aligns across 7 bases. V lost 2 bases to trimming and J lost 5 bases; unmatched junction nucleotides: 22. The CDR3 contains 20 residues. Germline-derived CDR1 and CDR2 are SGHDN and FVKESK. The CDR3 spells CASSQSSRGSSLRPGDTQYF. DNA for the CDR3: TGTGCCAGCAGCCAATCCTCGCGGGGGAGCTCACTACGGCCGGGAGATACGCAGTATTTT. Supplemented by reference TRBV14 and TRBJ2-3, the full variable domain reads EAGVTQFPSHSVIEKGQTVTLRCDPISGHDNLYWYRRVMGKEIKFLLHFVKESKQDESGMPNNRFLAERTGGTYSTLKVQPAELEDSGVYFCASSQSSRGSSLRPGDTQYFGPGTRLTVL.

This clone was seen once. The chain couples TRBV28 to TRBJ2-7; no definite D call. With 8 bases removed from V and 5 bases from J, the gap between germline ends came to 13 bases. This CDR3 is 12 amino acids long. In germline, CDR1 is MDHEN, CDR2 SYDVKM. CDR3 sequence: CASLNPRNEQYF. In DNA form, the CDR3 reads TGTGCCAGCTTAAACCCGAGGAACGAGCAGTACTTC.

V usage is TRBV27 and J usage is TRBJ2-1; TRBD1 or TRBD2 may be the D gene (5 bases each). In germline, CDR1 is MNHEY, CDR2 SMNVEV (reference sequence). CDR3 length: 14 amino acids. The V end lost 5 bases, the J end lost 0 bases, and 8 bases lay between the germline ends. The chain's CDR3 is CASSPGSSYNEQFF. The CDR3 DNA reads TGTGCCAGCAGTCCAGGGAGCTCCTACAATGAGCAGTTCTTC.

The genes are TRBV4-1 and TRBJ1-2, with 7 bases fitting TRBD1. The CDR3 covers 17 residues. The ends lost 1 base at V and 7 bases at J; junction bases unmatched: 15. Germline assignment: CDR1 MGHRA and CDR2 YSYEKL. The CDR3 spells CASSQAQGGSAYTGYTF. The CDR3 bases are TGCGCCAGCAGCCAAGCCCAAGGGGGCAGTGCCTATACTGGCTACACCTTC.

This sequence joins TRBV21-1 and TRBJ2-4; the DNA was not used to check the table's D call, TRBD1. TRBV21-1 is designated a pseudogene. The CDR3 runs 15 residues. The CDR3 region is CASSKEGRAGDIQYF. Written as DNA, the CDR3 is TGTGCCAGCAGCAAAGAGGGTAGGGCAGGGGACATTCAGTACTTC.

DNA for the CDR3: TGCAGCGTTGTTGGTACCTACGAGCAGTACTTC. Protein sequence: CSVVGTYEQYF. This chain links TRBV29-1 with TRBJ2-7, with D unresolved. CDR3 length equals 11 residues. The V end was cut by 4 bases, the J end by 2 bases, with 6 bases between. Per germline, CDR1 SQVTM and CDR2 ANQGSEA.

J is TRBJ2-1 and V is TRBV19; TRBD2 might be the D (5 bases). Germline assignment: CDR1 LNHDA and CDR2 SQIVND (reference sequence). The CDR3 loop spans 10 amino acids. Between the trimmed V and J ends, which lost 7 bases and 10 bases, there was a span of 8 bases. CDR3 DNA sequence: TGTGCCAGTAAGAGGGAAGAGCAGTTCTTC. Translated: CASKREEQFF.

The V call is TRBV7-9, the J call TRBJ1-5; D remains unclear. Germline CDR1 reads SEHNR; CDR2 reads FQNEAQ (reference sequence). V gave up 1 base and J gave up 7 bases, with 8 bases separating them. The CDR3 has 13 amino acids. The DNA of the CDR3 is TGTGCCAGCAGCTTAGGGTGGGAACAGCCCCAGCATTTT. Translation: CASSLGWEQPQHF.

V and J are TRBV7-2 and TRBJ2-3; the match to TRBD2 covers 7 bases. Germline loops: CDR1 SGHTA, CDR2 FQGNSA. This CDR3 has 15 amino acids. After removal of 2 bases from V and 1 base from J, the junction contained 3 bases not matched to a gene. The CDR3 coding sequence is TGTGCCAGCAGCTTATTAAGCGGGGGCACAGATACGCAGTATTTT. It specifies CASSLLSGGTDTQYF. The entire variable domain, with the rest obtained from reference TRBV7-2 and TRBJ2-3, is as follows: GAGVSQSPSNKVTEKGKDVELRCDPISGHTALYWYRQSLGQGLEFLIYFQGNSAPDKSGLPSDRFSAERTGGSVSTLTIQRTQQEDSAVYLCASSLLSGGTDTQYFGPGTRLTVL.

This clone has just a few counts. Other DNA sequences within the sample encode an identical CDR3. V is TRBV28 and J is TRBJ1-1; TRBD1 matches at 10 bases. The junction had 3 bases not matched to a gene; V was cut back by 6 bases and J by 5 bases. Germline CDR1 is MDHEN and CDR2 is SYDVKM. This CDR3 spans 13 amino acids. The CDR3 here is CASRGQGNTEAFF. The CDR3 DNA follows: TGTGCCAGCAGGGGACAGGGGAATACTGAAGCTTTCTTT. The full variable domain, rest sourced from reference TRBV28 and TRBJ1-1, is DVKVTQSSRYLVKRTGEKVFLECVQDMDHENMFWYRQDPGLGLRLIYFSYDVKMKEKGDIPEGYSVSREKKERFSLILESASTNQTSMYLCASRGQGNTEAFFGQGTRLTVV.

Points on this clone: Other DNA sequences within the sample encode an identical CDR3. This chain links TRBV4-3 with TRBJ2-5; unclear D gene. CDR1 and CDR2 (germline): LGHNA, YSLEER. The CDR3 has 14 amino acids. V was pared by 0 bases and J by 3 bases, with 8 bases between. The DNA of the CDR3 is TGCGCCAGCAGCCAAGATACCAGTAAAGAGACCCAGTACTTC. Protein: CASSQDTSKETQYF.